This T cell receptor (beta chain) was sequenced for a study of blood T cell repertoires in COVID-19. Profiling relied on immunoSEQ multiplex PCR, and the TCRdb table lists in-frame clones only, not all of them. The sample records 250,000 to 350,000 clones, roughly 84% being singletons. V lost 9 bases to trimming and J lost 1 base; unmatched junction nucleotides: 10. Germline CDR1 is SNHLY and CDR2 is FYNNEI. The CDR3 is made up of 15 amino acids. Sequenced sample: peripheral blood. The TCR sequence derives from a person aged 70 to 85 with COVID-19, enrolled during active disease. The chain combines TRBV2 with TRBJ2-3; 7 bases map to TRBD1. CDR3 loop: CARRSGTERTDTQYF. In nucleotides, the CDR3 is TGTGCCAGACGCTCCGGGACAGAGCGCACAGATACGCAGTATTTT.